This T cell receptor beta chain was sequenced for a study of OX40 agonist ivuxolimab in advanced cancers. Some clones are missing from TCRdb's copy, which holds only in-frame ones; the method was immunoSEQ multiplex PCR. The sample carries more than 75,000 clones, approximately 80% recorded once. This TCR derives from an adult with an advanced solid tumor such as melanoma, head and neck, liver or kidney cancer. The sequencing used CD4+ or CD8+ T cells sorted from blood, collected in a trial of the OX40 agonist ivuxolimab.

The CDR3 nucleotides read TGTGCCTCAGCCTGGGACAGGGAGGACAATCAGCCCCAGCATTTT. Protein sequence: CASAWDREDNQPQHF. This rearrangement joins TRBV28 to TRBJ1-5; 9 positions match TRBD1. V shed 11 bases and J 3 bases; nucleotides not matched to a gene: 11. The CDR3 has 15 amino acids. CDR1 MDHEN and CDR2 SYDVKM come from the germline V gene.